This T cell receptor beta chain was documented in a study of blood T cell repertoires in COVID-19. Study-wide context: From the United States, Italy and Spain came samples of acute and convalescent COVID-19. T cells, B-cell-depleted T cells, or PBMCs provided the cDNA or gDNA that served as material.

Per the authors' pipeline: Counts of nucleated cells, estimated from reference gene primer amplification, were obtained. Here immunoSEQ multiplex PCR was the method, and the copy in TCRdb shows in-frame clones only, minus some. V and J calls and clone size are given by that table; D and trimming were obtained from the DNA. The sample holds about 190,000 clones, roughly nine tenths seen once. Germline CDR1 and CDR2: SGHRS and YFSETQ. Unmatched junction bases numbered 3, after V lost 4 bases and J lost 4 bases. CDR3 length: 14 residues. This clone was seen just once. The sample contains more than one DNA sequence encoding this CDR3.

The V gene is TRBV5-1, the J gene TRBJ1-5; 9 bases align to TRBD1. The sequence derives from a man aged 40-50 years with acute or convalescent COVID-19. Sample: peripheral blood. The DNA for the CDR3 is TGCGCCAGCAGCCACGGGACAGGGAATCAGCCCCAGCATTTT. Protein product: CASSHGTGNQPQHF.